These 2 T cell receptor beta chains were sequenced from one sample in a study of technical replicates of blood from several donors. Clones were sequenced by immunoSEQ multiplex PCR, and TCRdb holds only the in-frame ones, with some missing. This table has 58,000 or so clones, approximately 83% appearing once. Sequenced sample: PBMCs. The receptors derive from a human donor in good health. Some clones in this sample may be carry-over from other donors' samples.

The genes are TRBV6-5 and TRBJ2-4; D possibly corresponds to TRBD2 (6 bases). CDR1 is MNHEY and CDR2 is SVGAGI in the germline V gene. Trimming pared 0 bases from V and 8 bases from J, leaving 14 bases between. The CDR3 has 15 residues. The CDR3: CASSYSGFGGDIQYF. For the CDR3, the DNA is TGTGCCAGCAGTTACTCTGGTTTCGGGGGAGACATTCAGTACTTC.

This clone was counted between two and nine times. The CDR3 protein is CASSSRQEADTQYF. CDR3 nucleotides: TGTGCCAGCAGCTCGCGACAGGAAGCAGATACGCAGTATTTT. V is TRBV11-2 and J is TRBJ2-3; D is perhaps TRBD1 (6 bases). The CDR3 extends over 14 amino acids. V dropped 4 bases and J dropped 4 bases, with 12 bases sitting between them. CDR1 SGHAT and CDR2 FQNNGV come from the germline V gene.